This TCR beta chain was recorded in a study of glioma-infiltrating T cells (dated by TCRdb to 2016 to 2018). With regard to the full study: TCR alpha- and beta-chain repertoires were sequenced from glioma tissue, non-neoplastic brain tissue and matched peripheral blood mononuclear cells. To measure divergence between tissue and blood T-cell populations, each tissue-infiltrating repertoire was compared with the peripheral blood repertoire of the same patient. Three low-grade glioma patients, about 8 primary glioblastoma patients, and three non-glioma patients who contributed non-neoplastic brain tissue made up the paired cohort.

Of note for this clonotype: Its recognized antigen is unknown. One base away there is no much larger clone; base qualities are not given.

TCR alpha and beta CDR3 regions were amplified with the iRepertoire nested amplicon-rescue multiplex PCR (arm-PCR) platform from RNA. The input for one-step reverse transcription and amplification was roughly 90-450 ng of tissue mRNA or PBMC total RNA. Following bead purification, Illumina adapters were added through a secondary multiplex PCR, and the libraries were then gel-purified between 200 and 400 bp. Libraries carried internal 6-nucleotide barcodes used for demultiplexing. The libraries were sequenced on an Illumina MiSeq using 2x220 or 2x250 nucleotide paired-end reads. The original methods were these. FLASH 1.2.11 was used to merge paired reads, and BWA-MEM then aligned the reads to the GRCh37 human genome before TRA and TRB reads were extracted. V and J assignment used an IMGT-derived reference of cassette sequences and CDR3 motifs that included pseudogenes. Three-frame translation of reads was performed, and productive CDR3s were defined as those with a C...FGXG motif and no stop codons. Clonotypes were defined as unique combinations of V-J cassette pair and CDR3 amino acid sequence. Reads were filtered by Hamming distance, thresholded by each sample's sequence error rate in mapped regions. The raw public data were reprocessed by TCRdb itself: fastp quality trimming at Q25, MiXCR clonotype calling, in-frame beta chains only. For every CDR3 protein sequence, its rows merge into one entry that carries the most common genes and DNA. The V and J calls, along with clone size, are taken from TCRdb and not from the paper's own processing. Within this sample are 15,000 to 20,000 distinct CDR3 sequences, with nearly 60% of them counted one time only. Clones ranked in the top ten supply about 43% of the sample.

General study outcomes and caveats: Small numbers underpinned the group comparisons: about eight glioblastoma patients, three low-grade glioma patients and three non-neoplastic patients. VJ-independent divergence between tissue and blood was found to be below expectation in non-neoplastic patients but above expectation in all gliomas, particularly low-grade gliomas. Tissue and blood shared very few CDR3 sequences, a result attributed to high CDR3 diversity and limited sampling.

The source is a human donor with low-grade glioma or glioblastoma, undergoing nonglioma brain surgery, or in good health (not recorded which). The source material was glioma tissue, nonneoplastic brain tissue, or PBMCs (not recorded which).

The CDR3 in this case is CATEPRLGYNEQFF. The nucleotide sequence is given as TGTGCCACCGAACCCCGACTGGGCTACAATGAGCAGTTCTTC. This sequence uses TRBV10-3 and TRBJ2-1; the D segment cannot be called with confidence. The CDR3 spans 14 residues, from the cysteine through the phenylalanine. Only the CDR3 region is kept as DNA, spanning 42 bases read in frame from base 1. V is pared back by 10 bases and J by 3 bases, with 16 bases lying between the germline termini. From a lookup of the germline V gene, CDR1 and CDR2 are ENHRY and SYGVKD.